This T cell receptor (beta chain) came from a study of blood T cell repertoires in COVID-19. About the research overall: Donors in the United States, Italy and Spain gave samples during acute or convalescent COVID-19. The cDNA or gDNA used as material had been derived from T cells, B-cell-depleted T cells, or PBMCs.

Original data processing: For nucleated cells, counts were estimated from reference gene primer amplification. The assay was immunoSEQ multiplex PCR, and TCRdb's table has in-frame clones only and misses some. V, J and clone size are those of that table, while D and trimming were read from the DNA. The sample carries about 55,000 clones, 90% recorded once. The germline V and J ends were trimmed by 4 bases and 4 bases, with 13 bases remaining between them. Germline CDR1 and CDR2: MGHRA and YSYEKL. This CDR3 region has 14 residues. The chain carries TRBV4-1 and TRBJ1-1; tentatively, D is TRBD1 (5 bases). The clonotype was recovered from a man between 40 and 49 years old with acute or convalescent COVID-19. The sequencing sample was made of peripheral blood. Here the CDR3 DNA reads TGCGCCAGCAGCCGCCCCGGGGGGTCCACTGAAGCTTTCTTT. Translated: CASSRPGGSTEAFF.